This T cell receptor beta chain was identified during a study of blood T cell repertoires in COVID-19. Authors' processing steps: Amplification from reference gene primers served as the basis for estimated nucleated cell counts. The data were produced by immunoSEQ multiplex PCR, yet TCRdb's version contains in-frame clones alone and is incomplete. V and J calls and clone size are those listed in that table; D and trimming were worked out from the DNA. The sample shows 450,000 to 500,000 clones, around 85% of them seen only once. Germline-derived CDR1 and CDR2 are SNHLY and FYNNEI. The CDR3 is 16 residues long. V lost 4 bases to trimming and J lost 0 bases, with 15 bases between them.

The sequenced sample consisted of peripheral blood. The J gene is TRBJ1-2, the V gene TRBV2; D possibly corresponds to TRBD1 (6 bases). This receptor was obtained from a human donor in a cohort sampled during active COVID-19. The CDR3 here is CASSARTAVTNYGYTF. CDR3 DNA: TGTGCCAGCAGTGCCCGGACAGCCGTTACTAACTATGGCTACACCTTC.